The T cell receptor beta chain described here comes from a study of blood T cell repertoires in COVID-19. Germline CDR1 and CDR2: GTSNPN and SVGIG (reference sequence). The V end was cut by 0 bases, the J end by 3 bases, with 9 bases between. The CDR3 contains 14 residues. Original methodology: Reference gene primer amplification in the assay estimated nucleated cell counts. Here immunoSEQ multiplex PCR was the method, and the copy in TCRdb shows in-frame clones only, minus some. V and J calls plus clone size are reproduced from that table; the DNA served to infer D and trimming. The repertoire consists of roughly 86,000 clones, with roughly four fifths occurring once and the leading ten covering roughly 6.2%.

The sample was peripheral blood. The chain joins TRBV30 to TRBJ1-5; the D gene is possibly TRBD1 (5 bases). This receptor was taken from a man in his sixties with acute or convalescent COVID-19. CDR3: CAWSVKGPNQPQHF. The CDR3 region has the DNA TGTGCCTGGAGTGTAAAGGGGCCCAATCAGCCCCAGCATTTT.